The T cell receptor (beta chain) under discussion was sequenced for a study of T cells after yellow fever vaccination. Using its own MiXCR run on the 5' RACE reads, TCRdb lists one record per CDR3 protein. The repertoire includes over 120,000 distinct CDR3 sequences, more than 6.5% of them detected once, and approximately 0.64% sits in the top ten. The sequencing here drew on CD4+ T cells sorted from PBMCs, taken 10 days after the yellow fever booster vaccination. This TCR came from a man younger than 45 who received the YFV17D yellow fever vaccine.

The CDR3, as DNA: TGTGCCAGTAGTATAGGGCCGCAGGGGTTGAGTCAGCCCCAGCATTTT. Residues: CASSIGPQGLSQPQHF. This chain links TRBV19 with TRBJ1-5; a possible D gene is TRBD1 (6 bases). Germline V gene sequence: CDR1 LNHDA, CDR2 SQIVND (reference sequence). Trimming took off 1 base at V and 6 bases at J, with 16 bases between the two ends. The CDR3 consists of 16 residues.